This TCR beta chain comes out of a study of T-cell reconstitution after alpha-beta-depleted transplantation in children. There are 16 residues in the CDR3. Molecular barcoding with unique molecular identifiers was used for the TCRbeta library. TCRdb reprocessed the PCR reads via MiXCR and lists one record per CDR3 protein. The sample carries 250,000 to 400,000 distinct CDR3 sequences, over 20% recorded once. Study-wide findings and caveats: Several hundred expanded graft clones reportedly were the source of alpha-beta T cells about two months after transplant. The authors attributed T-cell counts and diversity one year after transplant mostly to newly produced T cells.

About this clonotype itself: Its antigen is still unknown.

This clonotype originated in a male patient aged 5 to 17 who had a stem cell transplant for acute lymphoblastic leukemia, so the T cells may come from the graft donor. The chain couples TRBV21-1 to TRBJ2-2; the D segment call TRBD1 is taken from the table without a DNA check. TRBV21-1 is described as a pseudogene. The sample here was PBMCs, mostly from graft donor cells, taken 180 days after TCRalphabeta/CD19-depleted stem cell transplant. The CDR3 reads CASSRQGGLRSGELFF. The CDR3 coding sequence is TGTGCCAGCAGCAGACAAGGGGGCCTTCGGTCCGGGGAGCTGTTTTTT.